The TCR beta chain under discussion was sequenced for a study of technical replicates of blood from a handful of donors (dated by TCRdb to about 2017). With respect to this clone: The target of this receptor is not known. No qualities accompany the bases; no much larger clone lies one base away.

CDR1 and CDR2 (MNHNS, SASEGT) derive from the germline V gene. V lost 6 bases and J lost 7 bases, and the count of bases not matched to a germline gene is 6. Measured from the cysteine to the phenylalanine, the CDR3 is 14 residues long. CDR3 DNA is the only sequence kept; it has 42 bases, read in frame from the first base. Libraries came from the immunoSEQ multiplex PCR assay. The immuneACCESS repertoire file appears here via TCRdb, limited to in-frame rearrangements. These files lack a portion of the clones; in checked studies, under half of the deficit traces to unresolved V genes, and the cause of the others is not known. The sample table lists roughly 100,000 clones, 95% of them with a count of one. The ten largest clones take up 0.34% of the sample.

The source of this sequence is a human donor in good health. This sequence uses TRBV6-1 and TRBJ2-4; 10 bases in the middle match TRBD1. Sequencing used T cells isolated from PBMCs. The CDR3 protein sequence reads: CASRGQGRGNIQYF. The base sequence is TGTGCCAGCAGGGGACAGGGGAGGGGGAACATTCAGTACTTC.